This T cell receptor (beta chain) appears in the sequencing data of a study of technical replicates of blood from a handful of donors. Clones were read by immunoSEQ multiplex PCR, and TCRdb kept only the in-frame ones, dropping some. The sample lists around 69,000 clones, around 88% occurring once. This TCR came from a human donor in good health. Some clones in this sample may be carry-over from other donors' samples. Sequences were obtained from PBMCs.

In nucleotides, the CDR3 is TGCGCCAGCAGCCCCTGGGGGGACGGCCCTCCCTACGAGCAGTACTTC. As protein: CASSPWGDGPPYEQYF. The chain links TRBV10-1 to TRBJ2-7; TRBD2 is a possible D gene (6 bases). The length of the CDR3 is 16 residues. V lost 6 bases to trimming and J lost 2 bases, with 20 bases between them. Germline V gene data show CDR1 as WNHNN and CDR2 as SYGVQD (reference sequence).